This TCR beta chain was identified in a study of OX40 agonist ivuxolimab in advanced cancers. Overall study findings and caveats: CD8+ T cells averaged more expanded clones than CD4+.

CDR3 length: 15 amino acids. V dropped 8 bases and J dropped 4 bases, with 20 bases sitting between them. CDR1 is SNHLY and CDR2 is FYNNEI in the germline V gene. Data came from immunoSEQ multiplex PCR; TCRdb stores just in-frame clones and leaves some out. The sample consists of about 64,000 clones, approximately 92% of them appearing once. To note about this clone: Antigen specificity is unknown.

The source material was CD4+ or CD8+ T cells sorted from blood, sampled in a trial of the OX40 agonist ivuxolimab. The TCR sequence derives from an adult with an advanced solid tumor such as melanoma, head and neck, liver or kidney cancer. J is TRBJ1-2 and V is TRBV2; possibly TRBD1 for D (6 bases). CDR3 residues: CASDAPGGAAYGYTF. In DNA, the CDR3 is TGTGCCAGCGATGCTCCGGGGGGCGCGGCCTATGGCTACACCTTC. Based on the CDR3 plus reference TRBV2 and TRBJ1-2, the full variable domain is EPEVTQTPSHQVTQMGQEVILRCVPISNHLYFYWYRQILGQKVEFLVSFYNNEISEKSEIFDDQFSVERPDGSNFTLKIRSTKLEDSAMYFCASDAPGGAAYGYTFGSGTRLTVV.